This T cell receptor beta chain comes out of a study of T-cell memory formation after mild COVID-19. As for the study in general: Across donors, TCR clusters were largely donor specific.

A single record per CDR3 protein comes from TCRdb applying MiXCR to the 5' RACE reads. Among 390,000 or so distinct CDR3 sequences, 15% to 20% were seen once, and the ten largest hold approximately 21%. CDR3 length: 19 amino acids. Germline V lookup: CDR1 SGHTA, CDR2 FQGNSA. V was pared by 4 bases and J by 2 bases, with 13 bases of the junction left unmatched. This clonotype showed up just a few times. This rearrangement joins TRBV7-2 to TRBJ2-6, with TRBD1 matching over 8 bases. This TCR derives from a young man who had mild COVID-19 (a few samples of this study predate the infection). Cell type and time point are not known. Input material: PBMCs or a T cell subset sorted from them (not recorded which). The CDR3, as DNA: TGTGCCAGCAGCTCAAAAATTGGACAGGGTGGCACTGGGGCCAACGTCCTGACTTTC. This codes for CASSSKIGQGGTGANVLTF.